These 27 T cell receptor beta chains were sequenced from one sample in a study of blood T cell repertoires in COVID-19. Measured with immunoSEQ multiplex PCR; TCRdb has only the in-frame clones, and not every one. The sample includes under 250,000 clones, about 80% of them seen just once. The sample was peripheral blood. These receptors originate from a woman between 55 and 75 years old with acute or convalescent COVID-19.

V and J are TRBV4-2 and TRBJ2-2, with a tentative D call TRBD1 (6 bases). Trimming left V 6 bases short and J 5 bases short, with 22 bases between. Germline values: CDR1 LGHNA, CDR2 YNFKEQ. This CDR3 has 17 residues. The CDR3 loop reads CASSAVPAGEYTGELFF. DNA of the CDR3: TGTGCCAGCAGTGCCGTCCCGGCAGGGGAATATACCGGGGAGCTGTTTTTT.

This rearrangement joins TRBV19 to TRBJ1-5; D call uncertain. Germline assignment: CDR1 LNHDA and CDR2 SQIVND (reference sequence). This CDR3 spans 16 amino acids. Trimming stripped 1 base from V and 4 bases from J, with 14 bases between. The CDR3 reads CASSIGGHTPNQPQHF. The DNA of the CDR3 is TGTGCCAGTAGTATAGGAGGTCATACCCCTAATCAGCCCCAGCATTTT.

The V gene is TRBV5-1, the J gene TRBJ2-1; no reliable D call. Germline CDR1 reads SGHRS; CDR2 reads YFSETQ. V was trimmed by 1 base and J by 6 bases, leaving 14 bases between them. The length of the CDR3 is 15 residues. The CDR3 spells CASSLFRLSGNEQFF. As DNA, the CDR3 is TGCGCCAGCAGCTTGTTTCGGTTAAGTGGCAATGAGCAGTTCTTC.

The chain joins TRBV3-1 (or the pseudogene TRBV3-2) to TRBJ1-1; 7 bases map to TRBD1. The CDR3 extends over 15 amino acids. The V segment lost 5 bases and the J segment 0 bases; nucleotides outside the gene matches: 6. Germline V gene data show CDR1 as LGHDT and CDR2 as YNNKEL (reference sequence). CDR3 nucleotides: TGTGCCAGCAGCTCCTTACAGGGGATGAACACTGAAGCTTTCTTT. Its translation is CASSSLQGMNTEAFF.

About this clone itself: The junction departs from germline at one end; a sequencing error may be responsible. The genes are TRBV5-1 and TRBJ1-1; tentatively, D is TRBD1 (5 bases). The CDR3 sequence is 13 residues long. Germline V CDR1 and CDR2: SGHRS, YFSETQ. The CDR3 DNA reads TGCGCCAGCCGCTTCCAACAGGCCACTGAAGCTTTCTTT. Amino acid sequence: CASRFQQATEAFF.

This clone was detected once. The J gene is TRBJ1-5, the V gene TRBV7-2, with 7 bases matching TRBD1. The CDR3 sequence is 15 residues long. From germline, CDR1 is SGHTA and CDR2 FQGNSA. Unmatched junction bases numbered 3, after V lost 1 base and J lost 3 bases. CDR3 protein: CASSLEQGLNQPQHF. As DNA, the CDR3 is TGTGCCAGCAGCTTAGAACAGGGGCTCAATCAGCCCCAGCATTTT.

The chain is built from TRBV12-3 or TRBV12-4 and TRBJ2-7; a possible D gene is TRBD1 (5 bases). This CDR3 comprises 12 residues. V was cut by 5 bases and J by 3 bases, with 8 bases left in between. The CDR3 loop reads CASSPDSYEQYF. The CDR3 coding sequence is TGTGCCAGCAGTCCAGACAGCTACGAGCAGTACTTC.

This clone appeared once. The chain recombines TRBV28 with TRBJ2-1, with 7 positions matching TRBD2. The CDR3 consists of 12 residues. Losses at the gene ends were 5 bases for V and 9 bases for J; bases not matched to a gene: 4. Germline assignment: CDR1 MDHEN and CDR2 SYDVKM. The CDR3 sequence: CASSMGTIEQFF. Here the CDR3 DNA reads TGTGCCAGCAGTATGGGGACTATTGAGCAGTTCTTC.

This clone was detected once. The chain's CDR3 is CASSLRGGEGYEQYF. CDR3 coding DNA: TGTGCCAGCAGCCTTAGGGGGGGAGAGGGCTACGAGCAGTACTTC. The chain has TRBV27 and TRBJ2-7; D is possibly TRBD2 (7 bases). This CDR3 has 15 amino acids. Germline-derived CDR1 and CDR2 are MNHEY and SMNVEV (reference sequence). Deletions cut 6 bases from V and 3 bases from J, with 18 bases between.

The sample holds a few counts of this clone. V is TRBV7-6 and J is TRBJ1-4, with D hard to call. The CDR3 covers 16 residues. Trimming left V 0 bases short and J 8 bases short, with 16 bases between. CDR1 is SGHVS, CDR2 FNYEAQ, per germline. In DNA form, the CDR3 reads TGTGCCAGCAGCTTAGCGGCGGGTGGGGTTAAAGAAAAACTGTTTTTT. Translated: CASSLAAGGVKEKLFF. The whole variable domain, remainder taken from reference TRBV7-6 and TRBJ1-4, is GAGVSQSPRYKVTKRGQDVALRCDPISGHVSLYWYRQALGQGPEFLTYFNYEAQQDKSGLPNDRFSAERPEGSISTLTIQRTEQRDSAMYRCASSLAAGGVKEKLFFGSGTQLSVL.

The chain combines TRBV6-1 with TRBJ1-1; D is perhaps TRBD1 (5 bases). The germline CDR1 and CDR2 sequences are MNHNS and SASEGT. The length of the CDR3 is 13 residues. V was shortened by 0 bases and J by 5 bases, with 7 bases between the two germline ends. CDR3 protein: CASSEAHRTEAFF. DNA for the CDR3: TGTGCCAGCAGTGAAGCGCACAGGACTGAAGCTTTCTTT.

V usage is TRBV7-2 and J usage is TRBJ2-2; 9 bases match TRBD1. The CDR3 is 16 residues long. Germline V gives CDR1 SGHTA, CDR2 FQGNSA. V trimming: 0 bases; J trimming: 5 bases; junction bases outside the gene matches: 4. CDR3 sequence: CASSLALQGATGELFF. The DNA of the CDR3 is TGTGCCAGCAGCTTAGCCCTACAGGGGGCGACCGGGGAGCTGTTTTTT.

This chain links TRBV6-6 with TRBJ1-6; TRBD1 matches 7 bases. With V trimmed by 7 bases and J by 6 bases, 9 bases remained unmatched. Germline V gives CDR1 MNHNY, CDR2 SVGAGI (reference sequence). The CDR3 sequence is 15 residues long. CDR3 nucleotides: TGTGCCAGCATTCTAACGGGACAGTCTAATTCACCCCTCCACTTT. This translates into CASILTGQSNSPLHF.

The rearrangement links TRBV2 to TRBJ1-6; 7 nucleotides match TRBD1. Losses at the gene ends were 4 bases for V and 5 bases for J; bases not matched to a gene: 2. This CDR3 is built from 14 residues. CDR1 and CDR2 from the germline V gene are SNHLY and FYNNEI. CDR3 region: CASSATGNNSPLHF. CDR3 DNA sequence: TGTGCCAGCAGTGCGACAGGGAATAATTCACCCCTCCACTTT.

The CDR3: CASSPPVANYGYTF. CDR3 nucleotides: TGTGCCAGCAGTCCCCCTGTTGCGAACTATGGCTACACCTTC. V usage is TRBV28 and J usage is TRBJ1-2, with no clear D. Germline V gene lookup returns CDR1 MDHEN and CDR2 SYDVKM. This CDR3 is built from 14 residues. V lost 5 bases, J lost 2 bases, and 12 bases lay in between.

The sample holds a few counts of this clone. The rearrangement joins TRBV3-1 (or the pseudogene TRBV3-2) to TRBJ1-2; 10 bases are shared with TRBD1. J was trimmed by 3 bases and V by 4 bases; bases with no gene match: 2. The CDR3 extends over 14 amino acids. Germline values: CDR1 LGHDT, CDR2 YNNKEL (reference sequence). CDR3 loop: CASSRQGAHYGYTF. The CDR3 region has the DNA TGTGCCAGCAGCCGACAGGGGGCTCACTATGGCTACACCTTC.

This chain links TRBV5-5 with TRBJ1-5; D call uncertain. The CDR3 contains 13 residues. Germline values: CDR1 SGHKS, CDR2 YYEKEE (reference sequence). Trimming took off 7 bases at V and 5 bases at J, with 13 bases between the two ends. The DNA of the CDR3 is TGTGCCAGCTGCCGGGAGGCGGATCAGCCCCAGCATTTT. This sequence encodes CASCREADQPQHF. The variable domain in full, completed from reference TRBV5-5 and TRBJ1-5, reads DAGVTQSPTHLIKTRGQQVTLRCSPISGHKSVSWYQQVLGQGPQFIFQYYEKEERGRGNFPDRFSARQFPNYSSELNVNALLLGDSALYLCASCREADQPQHFGDGTRLSIL.

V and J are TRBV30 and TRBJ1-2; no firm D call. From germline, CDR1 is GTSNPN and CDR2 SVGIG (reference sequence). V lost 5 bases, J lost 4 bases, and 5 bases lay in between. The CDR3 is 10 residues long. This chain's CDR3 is CAWGLYGYTF. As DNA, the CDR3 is TGTGCCTGGGGCCTCTATGGCTACACCTTC.

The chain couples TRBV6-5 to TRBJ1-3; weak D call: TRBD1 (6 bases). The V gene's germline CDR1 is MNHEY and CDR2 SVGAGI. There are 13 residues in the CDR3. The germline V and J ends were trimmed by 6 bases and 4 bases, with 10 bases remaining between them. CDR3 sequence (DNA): TGTGCCAGCAGCGGCACAGGGGGAAACACCATATATTTT. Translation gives CASSGTGGNTIYF.

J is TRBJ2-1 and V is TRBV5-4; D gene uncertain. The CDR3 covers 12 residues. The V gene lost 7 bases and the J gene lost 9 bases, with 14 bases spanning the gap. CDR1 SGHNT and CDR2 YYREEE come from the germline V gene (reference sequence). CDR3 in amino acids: CASWAPYGEQFF. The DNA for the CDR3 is TGTGCCAGCTGGGCCCCCTATGGTGAGCAGTTCTTC.

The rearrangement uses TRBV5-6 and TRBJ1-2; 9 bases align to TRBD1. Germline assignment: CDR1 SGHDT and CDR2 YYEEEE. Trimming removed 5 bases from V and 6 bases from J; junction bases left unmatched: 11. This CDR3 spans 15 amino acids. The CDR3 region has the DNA TGTGCCAGCAGACGGGTGGGACAGGGAGGACATGGCTACACCTTC. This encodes CASRRVGQGGHGYTF.

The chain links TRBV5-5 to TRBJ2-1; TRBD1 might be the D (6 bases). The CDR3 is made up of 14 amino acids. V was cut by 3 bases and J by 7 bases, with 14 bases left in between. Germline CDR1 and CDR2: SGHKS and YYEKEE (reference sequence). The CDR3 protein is CASSWPNRENEQFF. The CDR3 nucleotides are TGTGCCAGCAGCTGGCCAAACAGGGAAAATGAGCAGTTCTTC.

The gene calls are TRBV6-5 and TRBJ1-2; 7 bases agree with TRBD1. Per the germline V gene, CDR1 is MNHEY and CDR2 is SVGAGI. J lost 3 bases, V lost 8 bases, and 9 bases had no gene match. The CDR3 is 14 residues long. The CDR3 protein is CASLQGGRDYGYTF. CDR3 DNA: TGTGCCAGCTTGCAGGGGGGTCGGGACTATGGCTACACCTTC.

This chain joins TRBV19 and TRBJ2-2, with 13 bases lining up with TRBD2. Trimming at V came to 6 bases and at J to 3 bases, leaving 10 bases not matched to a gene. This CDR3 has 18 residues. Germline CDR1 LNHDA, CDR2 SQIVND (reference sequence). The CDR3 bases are TGTGCCAGTAGGTCCCCAACTAGCGGGGGGGGCTACACCGGGGAGCTGTTTTTT. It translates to CASRSPTSGGGYTGELFF.

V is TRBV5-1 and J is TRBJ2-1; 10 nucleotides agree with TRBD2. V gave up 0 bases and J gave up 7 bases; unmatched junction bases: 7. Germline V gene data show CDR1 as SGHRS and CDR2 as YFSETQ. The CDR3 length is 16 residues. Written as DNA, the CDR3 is TGCGCCAGCAGCTTGGAGGGTACTAGCGGGGTTAATGAGCAGTTCTTC. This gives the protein CASSLEGTSGVNEQFF. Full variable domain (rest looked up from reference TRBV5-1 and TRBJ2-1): KAGVTQTPRYLIKTRGQQVTLSCSPISGHRSVSWYQQTPGQGLQFLFEYFSETQRNKGNFPGRFSGRQFSNSRSEMNVSTLELGDSALYLCASSLEGTSGVNEQFFGPGTRLTVL.

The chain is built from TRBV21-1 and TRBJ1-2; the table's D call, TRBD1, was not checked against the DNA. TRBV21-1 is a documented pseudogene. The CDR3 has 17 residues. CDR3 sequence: CASSKTDPKTGSYGYTF. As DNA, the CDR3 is TGTGCCAGCAGCAAAACCGACCCTAAGACAGGCTCCTATGGCTACACCTTC.

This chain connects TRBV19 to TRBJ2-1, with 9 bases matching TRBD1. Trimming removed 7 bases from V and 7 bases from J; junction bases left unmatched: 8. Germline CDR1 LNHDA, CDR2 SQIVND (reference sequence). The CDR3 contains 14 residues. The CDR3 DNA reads TGTGCCAGTACCCTCGGGACAGGGAGAAATGAGCAGTTCTTC. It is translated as CASTLGTGRNEQFF.